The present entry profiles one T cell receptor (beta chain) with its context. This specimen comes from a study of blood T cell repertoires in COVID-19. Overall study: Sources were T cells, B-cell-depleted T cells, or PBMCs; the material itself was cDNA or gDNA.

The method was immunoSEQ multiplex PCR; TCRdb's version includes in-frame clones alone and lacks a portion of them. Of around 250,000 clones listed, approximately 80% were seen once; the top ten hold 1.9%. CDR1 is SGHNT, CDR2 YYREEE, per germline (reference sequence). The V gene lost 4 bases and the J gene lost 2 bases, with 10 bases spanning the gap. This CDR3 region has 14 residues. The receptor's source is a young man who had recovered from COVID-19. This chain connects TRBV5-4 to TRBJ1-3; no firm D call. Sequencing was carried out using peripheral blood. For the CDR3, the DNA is TGTGCCAGCAGCAACCCCAGGACTGGAAACACCATATATTTT. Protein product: CASSNPRTGNTIYF.